One T cell receptor beta chain is described in this entry. CDR3 length equals 16 residues. V trimming: 2 bases; J trimming: 8 bases; junction bases outside the gene matches: 9. Germline V lookup: CDR1 MNHNS, CDR2 SASEGT. Sequenced by immunoSEQ multiplex PCR; TCRdb stores in-frame clones only, minus some. The sample has about 94,000 clones, 80% to 90% seen once. This specimen comes from a study of OX40 agonist ivuxolimab in advanced cancers. The clonotype comes from an adult with an advanced solid tumor such as melanoma, head and neck, liver or kidney cancer. The chain joins TRBV6-1 to TRBJ1-2; 12 nucleotides align to TRBD1. The sample consisted of CD4+ or CD8+ T cells sorted from blood, taken in a trial of the OX40 agonist ivuxolimab. CDR3 coding DNA: TGTGCCAGCAGTGAATTTCCCGGGACAGGGGGCGTCGGCTACACCTTC. This translates into CASSEFPGTGGVGYTF.